The subject of this entry is one T cell receptor beta chain. The data belong to a study of glioma-infiltrating T cells after dendritic cell vaccination. The table came from immunoSEQ multiplex PCR; TCRdb's copy has only in-frame clones and leaves some out. The sample lists 3,000 to 3,500 clones; around 79% were seen once. The germline V and J ends were trimmed by 0 bases and 1 base, with 13 bases remaining between them. The CDR3 totals 16 residues. The germline V gene encodes CDR1 SGHRS and CDR2 YFSETQ. This chain joins TRBV5-1 and TRBJ1-1; a possible D gene is TRBD1 (6 bases). The sequences come from tumor tissue, collected before dendritic cell vaccination. The source of this sequence is a human donor with glioblastoma. The CDR3 loop reads CASSLGQGSRNTEAFF. DNA of the CDR3: TGCGCCAGCAGCTTGGGGCAGGGGAGTAGGAACACTGAAGCTTTCTTT.